This T cell receptor (beta chain) was captured in a study of long-term antiretroviral therapy in people with HIV. Trimming pared 4 bases from V and 5 bases from J, leaving 20 bases between. The CDR3 totals 15 residues. Germline CDR1 is SQVTM and CDR2 is ANQGSEA. Regarding this clone: Antigen: not known.

Running of the v3.0 immunoSEQ assay took place at survey level. Profiling relied on immunoSEQ multiplex PCR, and the TCRdb table lists in-frame clones only, not all of them. The sample records 40,000 or so clones, roughly four fifths being singletons. Study conclusions and caveats: Records did not include ART adherence, viral resistance or therapy changes. Blood sampling spanned 2004 to 2017, possibly under older ART regimens. Diversity measured after ART increased yet remained under transplant donor controls. Relative to control repertoires, HIV repertoires exhibited narrower CDR3 length ranges.

The source of this sequence is a man younger than 35 with HIV. The source was unsorted PBMCs, collected 1 year after starting antiretroviral therapy. The genes are TRBV29-1 and TRBJ1-1, with D perhaps matching TRBD1 (5 bases). The CDR3 nucleotides read TGCAGCGTTGCTGGTCTCCCAGGGTCGGGTACTGAAGCTTTCTTT. It encodes CSVAGLPGSGTEAFF.